This TCR beta chain was found in a study of T cells after posttransplantation cyclophosphamide. Study-wide results and caveats: TRB clonality was highly associated with recipient CMV seropositivity and reactivation.

Sequencing used immunoSEQ multiplex PCR; TCRdb keeps in-frame clones, though not all of them. Recorded here are roughly 14,000 clones, with no singletons, and the ten leading clones hold roughly 24%. This clone was seen at least ten times. Its antigen is currently unknown. Cyclophosphamide on days +3 and +4 followed busulfan-fludarabine conditioning and a marrow graft. The CDR3 contains 14 residues. Trimming shortened V by 5 bases and J by 4 bases, and 15 bases separated the two germline ends. Germline CDR1 is SGHTS and CDR2 is YDEGEE. The sequencing here drew on PBMCs, taken 950 to 1,200 days after allogeneic stem cell transplant with posttransplant cyclophosphamide. The receptor was isolated from a female patient in her 40s who received an allogeneic stem cell transplant from a related donor, was CMV-positive, and had no GVHD. A share of the T cells may be of graft donor origin. This chain uses TRBV5-8 with TRBJ1-2; D is perhaps TRBD1 (5 bases). CDR3 bases: TGTGCCAGCAGAAAAAGACAGTCTCTCTATGGCTACACCTTC. Translation gives CASRKRQSLYGYTF.